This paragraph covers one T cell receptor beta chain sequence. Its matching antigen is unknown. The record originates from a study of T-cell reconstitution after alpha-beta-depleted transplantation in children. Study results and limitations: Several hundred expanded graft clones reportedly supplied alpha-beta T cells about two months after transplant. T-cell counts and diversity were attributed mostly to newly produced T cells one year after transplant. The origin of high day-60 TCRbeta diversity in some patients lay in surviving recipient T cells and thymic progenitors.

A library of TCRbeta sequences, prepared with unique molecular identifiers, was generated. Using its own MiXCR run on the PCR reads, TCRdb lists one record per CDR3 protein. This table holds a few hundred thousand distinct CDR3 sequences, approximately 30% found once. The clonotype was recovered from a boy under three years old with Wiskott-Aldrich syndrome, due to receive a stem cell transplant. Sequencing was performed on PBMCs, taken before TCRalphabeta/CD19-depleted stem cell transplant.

CDR3 protein: CASSKGVGRTDTQYF. The CDR3 DNA sequence: TGTGCCAGCAGTAAGGGCGTGGGTCGCACAGATACGCAGTATTTT. V usage is TRBV11-2 and J usage is TRBJ2-3; no reliable D call. The CDR3 consists of 15 residues. Deletions cut 6 bases from V and 1 base from J, with 14 bases between. Per germline, CDR1 SGHAT and CDR2 FQNNGV.